This record concerns one TCR beta chain sequence. Its target is unknown. This entry belongs to a study of shared clonotypes between healthy human individuals. Overall study results and limits: Rarefaction gave evidence that sorted-subset sequencing remained incomplete despite large depth.

Per sorted-subset replicate PCR, input was about 180 ng DNA, representing around 28,000 T cell genomes. The table came from immunoSEQ multiplex PCR; TCRdb's copy has only in-frame clones and leaves some out. This sample has around 2.1 million clones, with about 92% found just once. Naive CD8 cells lacked CD45RO, underwent positive selection for CCR7 and left out terminally differentiated effector memory CD45RA+ cells. Adult donors, all healthy and HIV-negative, had no recent acute infections or vaccinations. Caucasian adults residing in Nashville, Tennessee made up all the donors. Source material: naive CD8+ T cells from PBMCs. The sequence was obtained from a man in his late teens or twenties in good health. Some clones in this sample may be carry-over from other donors' samples.

CDR3 DNA sequence: TGTGCCAGCAGCTTAGGCCCGGAAGGCCGTGGGACCCAGTACTTC. As protein: CASSLGPEGRGTQYF. This chain joins TRBV13 and TRBJ2-5; D not resolved. V was cut by 0 bases and J by 7 bases, with 15 bases left in between. CDR1 and CDR2 from the germline V gene are PRHDT and FYEKMQ (reference sequence). The CDR3 consists of 15 residues. The variable domain in full, completed from reference TRBV13 and TRBJ2-5, reads AAGVIQSPRHLIKEKRETATLKCYPIPRHDTVYWYQQGPGQDPQFLISFYEKMQSDKGSIPDRFSAQQFSDYHSELNMSSLELGDSALYFCASSLGPEGRGTQYFGPGTRLLVL.